A selection of T cell receptor beta chains follows, all from one sample in a study of identical twins. One entry per CDR3 protein, called by TCRdb with MiXCR from the 5' RACE reads. This sample yields about 530,000 distinct CDR3 sequences, of which 20% to 25% are seen a single time; roughly 0.5% belongs to the top ten. These data also formed part of another study, on yellow fever vaccine responses in identical twins.

The sequencing sample was made of CD4+ T cells sorted from blood. These receptor sequences come from a woman younger than 35 in good health. Both conserved end residues are part of each CDR3. D genes are given only for firm matches. The size field is filled for only some rows; it gives once, few, many or a size class.

TRBD1	TRBJ2-2	-	TRBV10-3	CAISESKGAGGELFF	TGTGCCATCAGTGAGTCAAAGGGGGCCGGCGGGGAGCTGTTTTTT
-	TRBJ2-3	few	TRBV5-1	CASSLAGINADTQYF	TGCGCCAGCAGCCTTGCGGGCATCAACGCCGATACGCAGTATTTT
-	TRBJ2-1	-	TRBV6-1	CASYETIIRLSYNEQFF	TGTGCCAGCTACGAAACCATCATCCGGCTCTCCTACAATGAGCAGTTCTTC
TRBD2	TRBJ2-5	few	TRBV10-3	CAISESLAGYEKTQYF	TGTGCCATCAGTGAGTCTCTAGCGGGGTACGAAAAGACCCAGTACTTC
TRBD1	TRBJ1-1	-	TRBV20-1	CSARGGQGRFTEAFF	TGCAGTGCTAGAGGTGGACAGGGAAGGTTCACTGAAGCTTTCTTT
TRBD1	TRBJ2-1	-	TRBV20-1	CSARDRNYNEQFF	TGCAGTGCTAGGGACAGGAACTACAATGAGCAGTTCTTC
-	TRBJ2-1	-	TRBV20-1	CSAPSLGNEQFF	TGCAGTGCTCCTAGCCTGGGGAATGAGCAGTTCTTC
-	TRBJ2-1	-	TRBV29-1	CSVVEVNEQFF	TGCAGCGTTGTTGAAGTCAATGAGCAGTTCTTC
TRBD1	TRBJ2-5	-	TRBV6-1	CASSDGTVVTQYF	TGTGCCAGCAGTGACGGGACAGTGGTGACCCAGTACTTC
-	TRBJ2-3	few	TRBV5-1	CASSLVGTPSTDTQYF	TGCGCCAGCAGCTTGGTTGGGACGCCTAGCACAGATACGCAGTATTTT
-	TRBJ2-1	many	TRBV12-3/TRBV12-4	CASTPGVAAYNEQFF	TGTGCCAGCACTCCAGGGGTAGCGGCATACAATGAGCAGTTCTTC
-	TRBJ2-3	few	TRBV7-9	CASSLDGYTQYF	TGTGCCAGCAGCTTAGACGGCTATACGCAGTATTTT
-	TRBJ2-3	-	TRBV5-1	CASSLEGGLDTQYF	TGCGCCAGCAGCTTGGAGGGGGGGCTGGATACGCAGTATTTT
TRBD1	TRBJ2-3	many	TRBV20-1	CSARDRGSDTQYF	TGCAGTGCTCGGGACAGGGGGTCAGATACGCAGTATTTT
TRBD2	TRBJ2-5	-	TRBV13	CASSLREIKTQYF	TGTGCCAGCAGCTTGCGGGAGATCAAGACCCAGTACTTC
-	TRBJ2-2	-	TRBV5-6	CASSLRTALNTGELFF	TGTGCCAGCAGCTTACGGACGGCATTGAACACCGGGGAGCTGTTTTTT
TRBD2	TRBJ2-1	-	TRBV5-1	CASSPDPTSGSNEQFF	TGCGCCAGCAGCCCTGACCCGACTAGCGGGAGTAATGAGCAGTTCTTC
-	TRBJ2-1	-	TRBV18	CASSPGAGNEQFF	TGTGCCAGCTCACCTGGAGCTGGCAATGAGCAGTTCTTC
TRBD1	TRBJ2-3	-	TRBV12-3/TRBV12-4	CASSDHQGAFRYF	TGTGCCAGCAGTGACCACCAGGGGGCGTTCCGGTATTTT
-	TRBJ2-2	-	TRBV18	CASSPVRGSETGELFF	TGTGCCAGCTCACCAGTCCGGGGCTCAGAAACCGGGGAGCTGTTTTTT
-	TRBJ2-5	-	TRBV7-8	CASSGQTGQETQYF	TGTGCCAGCAGCGGGCAGACAGGACAAGAGACCCAGTACTTC
-	TRBJ2-1	-	TRBV28	CASSSPGLPLSYNEQFF	TGTGCCAGCAGTTCGCCCGGCCTCCCATTATCCTACAATGAGCAGTTCTTC
TRBD1	TRBJ2-1	few	TRBV12-3/TRBV12-4	CASSPPTGAYNEQFF	TGTGCCAGCAGTCCACCGACAGGGGCCTACAATGAGCAGTTCTTC
TRBD2	TRBJ2-1	once	TRBV3-1	CASSQVTSGRGNEQFF	TGTGCCAGCAGCCAAGTGACTAGCGGGAGGGGGAATGAGCAGTTCTTC
-	TRBJ2-5	-	TRBV5-1	CASSLAARGPQGETQYF	TGCGCCAGCAGCTTGGCTGCAAGAGGGCCCCAGGGAGAGACCCAGTACTTC
-	TRBJ1-1	-	TRBV11-1	CASSSSFWSGGAERNTEAFF	TGTGCCAGCAGCTCTAGTTTTTGGTCTGGGGGCGCCGAGAGGAACACTGAAGCTTTCTTT
TRBD2	TRBJ2-3	few	TRBV5-1	CASSRETSGFGTDTQYF	TGCGCCAGCAGCCGCGAGACTAGCGGGTTTGGCACAGATACGCAGTATTTT
-	TRBJ2-5	few	TRBV10-3	CAIRQGYASETQYF	TGTGCCATCAGGCAGGGCTATGCATCGGAGACCCAGTACTTC
-	TRBJ2-2	few	TRBV10-3	CAIPLGGSGTGELFF	TGTGCCATCCCCCTCGGGGGATCGGGCACCGGGGAGCTGTTTTTT
-	TRBJ2-1	-	TRBV2	CASRDRGHEQFF	TGTGCCAGCAGAGACCGGGGCCATGAGCAGTTCTTC
-	TRBJ1-5	-	TRBV7-9	CASGGGGQPQHF	TGTGCCAGCGGTGGGGGCGGTCAGCCCCAGCATTTT
-	TRBJ2-3	-	TRBV19	CASRKRATFDTQYF	TGTGCCAGTAGGAAGAGGGCGACTTTTGATACGCAGTATTTT
TRBD1	TRBJ2-5	few	TRBV10-3	CAISALGTGGQETQYF	TGTGCCATCAGTGCCCTCGGGACAGGGGGCCAAGAGACCCAGTACTTC
TRBD1	TRBJ2-2	-	TRBV24-1	CATSDPSRTGKRSGELFF	TGTGCCACCAGTGACCCCTCCCGGACAGGGAAGAGGAGCGGGGAGCTGTTTTTT
TRBD2	TRBJ2-6	few	TRBV5-1	CASTRTVSGGTGANVLTF	TGCGCCAGCACTCGAACTGTAAGCGGGGGAACTGGGGCCAACGTCCTGACTTTC
-	TRBJ2-6	few	TRBV12-3/TRBV12-4	CASSLGRGFSGANVLTF	TGTGCCAGCAGTCTAGGACGGGGTTTCTCTGGGGCCAACGTCCTGACTTTC
TRBD1	TRBJ2-7	-	TRBV2	CASSPHRGQTYEQYF	TGTGCCAGCAGTCCTCACAGGGGGCAGACCTACGAGCAGTACTTC
TRBD2	TRBJ2-5	-	TRBV11-2	CASTVGGVQETQYF	TGTGCCAGCACCGTGGGGGGGGTTCAAGAGACCCAGTACTTC
TRBD1	TRBJ2-7	few	TRBV18	CASSKGQGGSSYEQYF	TGTGCCAGCTCAAAAGGACAGGGCGGATCTTCCTACGAGCAGTACTTC
-	TRBJ1-1	few	TRBV7-8	CASSLAIPLNTEAFF	TGTGCCAGCAGCTTGGCCATCCCGCTGAACACTGAAGCTTTCTTT
TRBD2	TRBJ2-2	few	TRBV12-3/TRBV12-4	CASSILAGGNTGELFF	TGTGCCAGCAGTATTTTAGCGGGGGGGAACACCGGGGAGCTGTTTTTT
-	TRBJ2-2	few	TRBV20-1	CSARTNTGELFF	TGCAGTGCTAGGACGAACACCGGGGAGCTGTTTTTT
-	TRBJ1-5	-	TRBV5-1	CASSLGEWENQPQHF	TGCGCCAGCAGCTTGGGCGAGTGGGAAAATCAGCCCCAGCATTTT